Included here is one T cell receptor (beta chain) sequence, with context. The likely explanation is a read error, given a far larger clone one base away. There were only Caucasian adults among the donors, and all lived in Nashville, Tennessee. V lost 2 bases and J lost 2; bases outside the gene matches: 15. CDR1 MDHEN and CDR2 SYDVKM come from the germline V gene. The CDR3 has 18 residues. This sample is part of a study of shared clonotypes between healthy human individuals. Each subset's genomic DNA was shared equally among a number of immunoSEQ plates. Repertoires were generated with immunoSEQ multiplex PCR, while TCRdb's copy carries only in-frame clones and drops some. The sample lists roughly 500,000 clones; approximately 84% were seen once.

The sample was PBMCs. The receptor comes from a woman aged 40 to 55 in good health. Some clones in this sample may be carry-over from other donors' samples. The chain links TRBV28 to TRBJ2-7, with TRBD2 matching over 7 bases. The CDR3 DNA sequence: TGTGCCAGCAGTTTAAGCGGGACTTTCGCATTTAACACCTACGAGCAGTACTTC. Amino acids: CASSLSGTFAFNTYEQYF.